Given below is one TCR beta chain in context. Clones were read by immunoSEQ multiplex PCR, and TCRdb kept only the in-frame ones, dropping some. Here the sample spans tens of thousands of clones, about 95% being singletons. This entry is derived from a study of control samples from healthy donors and cancer patients. The V end lost 3 bases, the J end lost 7 bases, and 10 bases lay between the germline ends. The CDR3 loop spans 11 amino acids. Per germline, CDR1 DFQATT and CDR2 SNEGSKA (reference sequence). The chain is built from TRBV20-1 and TRBJ2-7, with D unclear. The source of this sequence is a man younger than 45 in good health. The sample consisted of blood. The CDR3 DNA is TGCAGTGCTAGGTTATCATCAGAGCAGTACTTC. Its protein is CSARLSSEQYF.